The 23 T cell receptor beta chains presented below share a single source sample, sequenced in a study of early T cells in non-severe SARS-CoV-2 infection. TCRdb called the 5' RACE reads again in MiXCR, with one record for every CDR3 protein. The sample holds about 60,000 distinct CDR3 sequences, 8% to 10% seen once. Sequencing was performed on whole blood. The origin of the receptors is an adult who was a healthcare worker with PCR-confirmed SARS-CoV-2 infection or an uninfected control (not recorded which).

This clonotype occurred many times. CDR3: CASRQQGRDQPQHF. The CDR3 DNA reads TGTGCCAGCAGGCAACAGGGGAGGGATCAGCCCCAGCATTTT. V gene TRBV2 combines with J gene TRBJ1-5; 7 bases are shared with TRBD1. The CDR3 extends over 14 amino acids. The junction had 7 bases not matched to a gene; V was cut back by 6 bases and J by 5 bases. Germline CDR1 SNHLY, CDR2 FYNNEI. The whole variable domain, remainder taken from reference TRBV2 and TRBJ1-5, is EPEVTQTPSHQVTQMGQEVILRCVPISNHLYFYWYRQILGQKVEFLVSFYNNEISEKSEIFDDQFSVERPDGSNFTLKIRSTKLEDSAMYFCASRQQGRDQPQHFGDGTRLSIL.

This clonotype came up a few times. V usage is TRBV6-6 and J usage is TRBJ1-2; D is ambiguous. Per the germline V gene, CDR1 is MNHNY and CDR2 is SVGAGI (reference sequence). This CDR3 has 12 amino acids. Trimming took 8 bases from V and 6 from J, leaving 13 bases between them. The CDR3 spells CASFLPADGYTF. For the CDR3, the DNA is TGTGCCAGCTTCTTACCTGCTGATGGCTACACCTTC.

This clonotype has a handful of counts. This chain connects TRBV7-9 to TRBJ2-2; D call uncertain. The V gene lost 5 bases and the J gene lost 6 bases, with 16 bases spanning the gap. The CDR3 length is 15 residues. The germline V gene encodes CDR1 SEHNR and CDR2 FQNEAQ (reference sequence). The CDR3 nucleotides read TGTGCCAGCAGCCCCCACGGCGAGTTTCCCGGGGAGCTGTTTTTT. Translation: CASSPHGEFPGELFF.

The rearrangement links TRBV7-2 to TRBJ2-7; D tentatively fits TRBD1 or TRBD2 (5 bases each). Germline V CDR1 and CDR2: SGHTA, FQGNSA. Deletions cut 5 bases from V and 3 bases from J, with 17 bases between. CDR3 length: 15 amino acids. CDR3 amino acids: CASSVRDEAHYEQYF. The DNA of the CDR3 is TGTGCCAGCAGCGTCCGGGACGAAGCCCACTACGAGCAGTACTTC.

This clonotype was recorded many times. The CDR3 bases are TGCGCCAGCAGCCCCGACAGGGTGGGTTTTGGTGAGCAGTTCTTC. Residues: CASSPDRVGFGEQFF. The gene calls are TRBV5-1 and TRBJ2-1; 7 bases align to TRBD1. The J segment lost 9 bases and the V segment lost 4 bases, leaving 13 bases of the junction unmatched. The CDR3 totals 15 residues. In germline, CDR1 is SGHRS, CDR2 YFSETQ.

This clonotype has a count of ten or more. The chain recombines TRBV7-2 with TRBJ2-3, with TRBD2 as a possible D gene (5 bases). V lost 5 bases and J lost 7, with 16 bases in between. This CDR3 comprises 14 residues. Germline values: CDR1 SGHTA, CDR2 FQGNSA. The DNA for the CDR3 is TGTGCCAGCAGCCTTACTAGTGGCAGAAATACGCAGTATTTT. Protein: CASSLTSGRNTQYF.

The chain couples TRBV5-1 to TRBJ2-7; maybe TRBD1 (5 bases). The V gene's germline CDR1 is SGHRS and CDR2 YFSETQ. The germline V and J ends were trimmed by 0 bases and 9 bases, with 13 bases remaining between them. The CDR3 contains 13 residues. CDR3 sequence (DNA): TGCGCCAGCAGCTTGGGAACCACCCAGGGGCAGTACTTC. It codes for CASSLGTTQGQYF.

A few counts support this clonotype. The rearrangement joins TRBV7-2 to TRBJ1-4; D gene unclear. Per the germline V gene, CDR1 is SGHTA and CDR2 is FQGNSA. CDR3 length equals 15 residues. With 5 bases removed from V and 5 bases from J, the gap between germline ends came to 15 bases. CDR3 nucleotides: TGTGCCAGCAGCCCCACGGAGCGGCTCAATGAAAAACTGTTTTTT. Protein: CASSPTERLNEKLFF.

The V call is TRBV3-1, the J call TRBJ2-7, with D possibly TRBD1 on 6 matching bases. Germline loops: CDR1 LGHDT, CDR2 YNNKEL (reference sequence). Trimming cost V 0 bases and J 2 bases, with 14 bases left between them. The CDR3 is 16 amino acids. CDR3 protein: CASSQDRGQLTYEQYF. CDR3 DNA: TGTGCCAGCAGCCAAGATCGTGGACAGCTAACCTACGAGCAGTACTTC.

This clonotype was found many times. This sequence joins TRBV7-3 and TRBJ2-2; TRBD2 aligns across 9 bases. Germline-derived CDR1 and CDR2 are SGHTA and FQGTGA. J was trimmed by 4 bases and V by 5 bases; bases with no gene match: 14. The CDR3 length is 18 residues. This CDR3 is CASSPATGGAGGTGELFF. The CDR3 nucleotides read TGTGCCAGCAGCCCCGCCACTGGAGGAGCGGGAGGCACCGGGGAGCTGTTTTTT.

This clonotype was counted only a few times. CDR3 residues: CSARASGTAPTNEKLFF. In DNA, the CDR3 is TGCAGTGCTAGAGCTTCCGGGACAGCCCCAACTAATGAAAAACTGTTTTTT. The genes are TRBV20-1 and TRBJ1-4, with TRBD1 identical over 7 bases. Looked up from germline, CDR1 is DFQATT and CDR2 is SNEGSKA (reference sequence). CDR3 size: 17 residues. The junction had 8 bases not matched to a gene; V was cut back by 1 base and J by 0 bases.

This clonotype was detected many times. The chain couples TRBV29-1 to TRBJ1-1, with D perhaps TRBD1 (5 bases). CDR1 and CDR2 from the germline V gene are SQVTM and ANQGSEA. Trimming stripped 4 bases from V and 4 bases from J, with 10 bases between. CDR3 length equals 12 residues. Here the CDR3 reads CSVGRTSTEAFF. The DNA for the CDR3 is TGCAGCGTTGGCCGGACAAGCACTGAAGCTTTCTTT. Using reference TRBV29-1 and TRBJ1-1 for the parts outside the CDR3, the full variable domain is SAVISQKPSRDICQRGTSLTIQCQVDSQVTMMFWYRQQPGQSLTLIATANQGSEATYESGFVIDKFPISRPNLTFSTLTVSNMSPEDSSIYLCSVGRTSTEAFFGQGTRLTVV.

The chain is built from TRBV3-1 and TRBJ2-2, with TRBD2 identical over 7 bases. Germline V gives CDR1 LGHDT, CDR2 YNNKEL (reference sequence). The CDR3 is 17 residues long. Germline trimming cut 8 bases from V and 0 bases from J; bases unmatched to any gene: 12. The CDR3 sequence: CASCFEPTSANTGELFF. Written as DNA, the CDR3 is TGTGCCAGCTGTTTCGAACCAACTAGCGCGAACACCGGGGAGCTGTTTTTT.

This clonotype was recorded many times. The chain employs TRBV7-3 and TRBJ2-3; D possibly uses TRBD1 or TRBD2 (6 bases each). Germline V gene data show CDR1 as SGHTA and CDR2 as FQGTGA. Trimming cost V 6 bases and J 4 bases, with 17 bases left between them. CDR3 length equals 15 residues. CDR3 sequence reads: CASSEGGRVADTQYF. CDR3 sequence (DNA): TGTGCCAGCAGTGAGGGGGGACGTGTCGCAGATACGCAGTATTTT.

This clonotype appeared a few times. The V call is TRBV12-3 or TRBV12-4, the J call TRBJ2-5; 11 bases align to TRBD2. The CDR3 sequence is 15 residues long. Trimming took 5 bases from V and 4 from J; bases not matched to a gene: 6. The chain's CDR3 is CASSVGLAGTETQYF. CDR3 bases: TGTGCCAGCAGTGTCGGACTAGCGGGTACAGAGACCCAGTACTTC.

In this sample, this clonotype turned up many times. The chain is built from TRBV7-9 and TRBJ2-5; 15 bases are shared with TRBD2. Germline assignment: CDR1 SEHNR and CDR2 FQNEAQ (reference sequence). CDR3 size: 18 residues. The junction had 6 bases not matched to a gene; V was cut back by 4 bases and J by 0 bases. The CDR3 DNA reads TGTGCCAGCAGCTCCGGGACTAGCGGGAGGTTGGACCAAGAGACCCAGTACTTC. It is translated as CASSSGTSGRLDQETQYF.

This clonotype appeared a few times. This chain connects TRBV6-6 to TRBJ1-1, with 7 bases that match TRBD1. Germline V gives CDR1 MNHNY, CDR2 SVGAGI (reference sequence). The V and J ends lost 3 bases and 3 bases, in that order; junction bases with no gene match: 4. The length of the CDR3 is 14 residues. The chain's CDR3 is CASSYAQGDTEAFF. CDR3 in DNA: TGTGCCAGCAGTTATGCTCAGGGGGACACTGAAGCTTTCTTT.

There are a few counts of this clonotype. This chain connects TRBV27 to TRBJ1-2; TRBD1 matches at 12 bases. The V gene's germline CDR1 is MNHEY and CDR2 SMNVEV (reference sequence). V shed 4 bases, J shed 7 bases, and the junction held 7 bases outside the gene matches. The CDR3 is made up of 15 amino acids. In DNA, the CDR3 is TGTGCCAGCAGTTCCCCCGGGACAGGGGGCTTTGGCTACACCTTC. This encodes CASSSPGTGGFGYTF.

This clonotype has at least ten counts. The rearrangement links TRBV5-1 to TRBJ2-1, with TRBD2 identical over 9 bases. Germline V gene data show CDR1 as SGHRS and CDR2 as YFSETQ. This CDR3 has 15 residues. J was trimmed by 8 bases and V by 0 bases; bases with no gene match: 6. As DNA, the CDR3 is TGCGCCAGCAGCTTGGCCATGGGACTAGCATATGAGCAGTTCTTC. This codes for CASSLAMGLAYEQFF.

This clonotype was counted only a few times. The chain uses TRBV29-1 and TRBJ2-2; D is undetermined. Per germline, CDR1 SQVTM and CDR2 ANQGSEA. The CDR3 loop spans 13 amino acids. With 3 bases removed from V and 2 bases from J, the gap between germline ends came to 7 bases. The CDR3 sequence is CSVDGPNTGELFF. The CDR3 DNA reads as TGCAGCGTTGATGGGCCCAACACCGGGGAGCTGTTTTTT.

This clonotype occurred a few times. The CDR3 loop is CSVGGVSSYEQYF. The CDR3 DNA reads TGCAGCGTTGGGGGGGTCAGCTCCTACGAGCAGTACTTC. The rearrangement links TRBV29-1 to TRBJ2-7; a possible D gene is TRBD2 (6 bases). CDR1 and CDR2 from the germline V gene are SQVTM and ANQGSEA. V was shortened by 4 bases and J by 0 bases, with 10 bases between the two germline ends. This CDR3 has 13 residues.

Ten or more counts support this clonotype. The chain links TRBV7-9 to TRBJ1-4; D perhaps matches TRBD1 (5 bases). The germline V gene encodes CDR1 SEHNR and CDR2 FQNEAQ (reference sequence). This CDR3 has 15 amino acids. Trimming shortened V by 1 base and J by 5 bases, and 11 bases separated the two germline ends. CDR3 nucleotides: TGTGCCAGCAGCTTAGAAGGGACTGAGAATGAAAAACTGTTTTTT. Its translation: CASSLEGTENEKLFF.

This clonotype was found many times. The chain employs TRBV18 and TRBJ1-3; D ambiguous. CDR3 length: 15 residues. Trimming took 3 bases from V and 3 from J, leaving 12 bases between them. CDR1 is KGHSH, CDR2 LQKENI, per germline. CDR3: CASSPSVSGGNTIYF. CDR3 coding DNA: TGTGCCAGCTCACCGTCTGTTTCCGGTGGAAACACCATATATTTT.